The rows below give T cell receptor beta chains drawn from one sample of a study of blood T cell repertoires in COVID-19. Produced via immunoSEQ multiplex PCR; TCRdb's table is partial and in-frame only. The sample lists 90,000 or so clones, under 90% occurring once. The source material was peripheral blood. These receptors were taken from a woman between 65 and 79 years old with acute or convalescent COVID-19. The CDR3 runs from the conserved cysteine through the conserved F or W. A D gene is named only where the DNA matches it firmly. Size values are once, few and many counts, or a class for expanded clones, and some rows have none.

D gene,V gene,J gene,clone size,CDR3 DNA,CDR3 protein
TRBD2,TRBV6-1,TRBJ2-7,.,TGTGCCAGCAGTGAGAGGACTAGCTTCCACGAGCAGTACTTC,CASSERTSFHEQYF
TRBD2,TRBV6-5,TRBJ2-1,.,TGTGCCAGCAGTTACGCTAGCGGGAGCTCCTACAATGAGCAGTTCTTC,CASSYASGSSYNEQFF
.,TRBV7-9,TRBJ1-1,.,TGTGCCAGCAGCTTCCCGCGTTTAGGGCAGGGGCGCATGTATGAAGCTTTCTTT,CASSFPRLGQGRMYEAFF
TRBD2,TRBV5-1,TRBJ2-5,.,TGCGCCAGCAAAGACCAGCCTGGGAGGGAAGAGACCCAGTACTTC,CASKDQPGREETQYF
TRBD1,TRBV5-5,TRBJ1-5,.,TGTGCCAGCAGCTGGGGGACAGGGGCGGCGGGTAATCAGCCCCAGCATTTT,CASSWGTGAAGNQPQHF
TRBD1,TRBV28,TRBJ1-2,.,TGTGCCAGCAGTTCGAGGACAGGGACTGTCTATGGCTACACCTTC,CASSSRTGTVYGYTF
TRBD2,TRBV14,TRBJ2-1,few,TGTGCCAGCAGCCAAAACCCCTTTCTAGCGGGGGGGTATAATGAGCAGTTCTTC,CASSQNPFLAGGYNEQFF
TRBD1,TRBV5-1,TRBJ1-2,.,TGCGCCAGCAGTTCTAATCCCGGGACAGGGGGTACCAACTATGGCTACACCTTC,CASSSNPGTGGTNYGYTF
TRBD2,TRBV15,TRBJ2-3,.,TGTGCCACCAGCAGAGATCCTGGACTAGCGGGTTGGGGCACAGATACGCAGTATTTT,CATSRDPGLAGWGTDTQYF
TRBD1,TRBV5-1,TRBJ2-2,.,TGCGCCAGCAGCTTGGCGACAGGGATCCCCACCGGGGAGCTGTTTTTT,CASSLATGIPTGELFF
.,TRBV7-9,TRBJ2-3,.,TGTGCCAGCAGCAATGACAGACACACAGATACGCAGTATTTT,CASSNDRHTDTQYF
.,TRBV10-3,TRBJ1-1,.,TGTGCCACCGGAGACAGACCAAACACTGAAGCTTTCTTT,CATGDRPNTEAFF
.,TRBV29-1,TRBJ1-3,.,TGCAGCGTTGTTGCGGGCGGAAACACCATATATTTT,CSVVAGGNTIYF
TRBD2,TRBV7-2,TRBJ2-3,few,TGTGCCAGCAGCCCATTTCGACTAGCGGGAGGGAGAACAGATACGCAGTATTTT,CASSPFRLAGGRTDTQYF
.,TRBV6-5,TRBJ2-7,.,TGTGCCAGCACCGAACGACCTCCGAGGGCCGAGCAGTACTTC,CASTERPPRAEQYF
.,TRBV6-5,TRBJ1-1,once,TGTGCCTCTGAGCGAGGGAACACTGAAGCTTTCTTT,CASERGNTEAFF
.,TRBV2,TRBJ1-2,once,TGTGCCAGCAATCAACAGATAAACTATGGCTACACCTTC,CASNQQINYGYTF
TRBD2,TRBV5-1,TRBJ2-1,.,TGCGCCAGCAGCTACGGATCTAGCGGGGGTTTAAGGAGCTCCTACAATGAGCAGTTCTTC,CASSYGSSGGLRSSYNEQFF
.,TRBV27,TRBJ2-5,once,TGTGCCAGCAGTTTTGGCGACAGATTACAAGAGACCCAGTACTTC,CASSFGDRLQETQYF
TRBD2,TRBV19,TRBJ2-7,.,TGTGCCAGTAGACCTAGCGGGAGGGGCTACGAGCAGTACTTC,CASRPSGRGYEQYF
.,TRBV2,TRBJ1-5,.,TGTGCCAGCAGTGAGAGACAAAATCGGGGTCAGCCCCAGCATTTT,CASSERQNRGQPQHF
TRBD2,TRBV28,TRBJ2-1,.,TGTGCCAGCAGTTCCAGGACTAGCGGGAAAGGGTCCTACAATGAGCAGTTCTTC,CASSSRTSGKGSYNEQFF
TRBD1,TRBV27,TRBJ2-2,.,TGTGCCAGCGCATCTCGAGGGACAGGGGGCTTTAACACCGGGGAGCTGTTTTTT,CASASRGTGGFNTGELFF
.,TRBV7-9,TRBJ1-1,.,TGTGCCAGCACTCAGAACACTGAAGCTTTCTTT,CASTQNTEAFF
TRBD2,TRBV27,TRBJ2-2,.,TGTGCCAGCAGTGGGCTAGCGGCGAACACCGGGGAGCTGTTTTTT,CASSGLAANTGELFF
.,TRBV10-3,TRBJ1-5,.,TGTGCCATCAGTGAGTCGACGAGGGACAATCAGCCCCAGCATTTT,CAISESTRDNQPQHF
.,TRBV3-1/TRBV3-2,TRBJ2-1,.,TGTGCCAGCAGCCAAGAGACAGGTACCTACAATGAGCAGTTCTTC,CASSQETGTYNEQFF
TRBD1,TRBV28,TRBJ2-1,.,TGTGCCAGCAGTTCGTTTCCGGGACAGGGGTCAATAAAGCAGTTCTTC,CASSSFPGQGSIKQFF
.,TRBV5-1,TRBJ1-2,.,TGCGCCAGCAGCGCAGGACAGACAGATGGCTACACCTTC,CASSAGQTDGYTF
.,TRBV30,TRBJ1-2,.,TGTGCCTGGACCGGGAGCTTTGTTGGCTACACCTTC,CAWTGSFVGYTF
TRBD1,TRBV25-1,TRBJ1-4,.,TGTGCCAGCAGTGAAGCTGACAGGGTTGATGAAAAACTGTTTTTT,CASSEADRVDEKLFF
TRBD1,TRBV11-3,TRBJ1-1,.,TGTGCCAGCAGCTTAGGGGGGACAGGGGCGCGGCGTTTTGAGGCTTTCTTT,CASSLGGTGARRFEAFF
.,TRBV18,TRBJ2-7,.,TGTGCCAGCTCACCACGGACAGACAACGAGCAGTACTTC,CASSPRTDNEQYF
TRBD2,TRBV29-1,TRBJ2-3,.,TGCAGCGCCGGGACTAGCGGGAACACGCAGTATTTT,CSAGTSGNTQYF
.,TRBV7-9,TRBJ1-2,.,TGTGCCAGCAGCTTAGGACAGGTCCTTAACTATGGCTACACCTTC,CASSLGQVLNYGYTF
TRBD1,TRBV5-6,TRBJ1-5,.,TGTGCCAGCAGCTTCAGGGGGCCAACGGGACAGCCCCAGCATTTT,CASSFRGPTGQPQHF
.,TRBV5-1,TRBJ2-1,.,TGCGCCAGCAGCGTTACCGGGACAAGTTACAATGAGCAGTTCTTC,CASSVTGTSYNEQFF
.,TRBV4-1,TRBJ2-2,.,TGCGCCAGCAGCCAGGTGGCTTCTGACACCGGGGAGCTGTTTTTT,CASSQVASDTGELFF
.,TRBV6-5,TRBJ1-5,.,TGTGCCAGCAAAATACAGGCGAACGGCAATCAGCCCCAGCATTTT,CASKIQANGNQPQHF
.,TRBV25-1,TRBJ1-5,.,TGTGCCAGCAGTGGACGGCAGGGAAGCAGCAATCAGCCCCAGCATTTT,CASSGRQGSSNQPQHF
.,TRBV21-1,TRBJ1-1,.,TGTGCCAGCAGCAAAATCCCAGGATCTGTACTGACCGCTGAAGCTTTCTTT,CASSKIPGSVLTAEAFF
.,TRBV5-1,TRBJ2-7,once,TGCGCCAGCAGCTTGGACAGGGCCTACGAGCAGTACTTC,CASSLDRAYEQYF
.,TRBV28,TRBJ1-2,.,TGTGCCAGCACCTTCGGTGCAAGAGACTATGGCTACACCTTC,CASTFGARDYGYTF
.,TRBV29-1,TRBJ2-7,.,TGCAGCGTTGAACTCTACGAGCAGTACTTC,CSVELYEQYF
.,TRBV14,TRBJ2-7,.,TGTGCCAGCAGCCCCCCTGGCCTTCCTCCCTACGAGCAGTACTTC,CASSPPGLPPYEQYF